These T cell receptor beta chains were read from a single sample in a study of molecular identifiers for immune sequencing clone quantification. MiXCR, applied by TCRdb to the PCR reads, yields one record per CDR3 protein. The repertoire has 60,000 to 80,000 distinct CDR3 sequences, around 20% of them found once; the top ten carry about 1.4%. The sequencing input was naive CD8+ T cells from blood, with Jurkat cell RNA spiked in. Source of these receptors: a human donor in good health. Some libraries in this study had Jurkat cell RNA spiked in. CDR3s include the opening cysteine and the closing phenylalanine or tryptophan. The order of the fields is clone size, D gene, J gene, V gene, CDR3 DNA, CDR3 protein. D genes are given only for firm matches. The size field is filled for only some rows; it gives once, few, many or a size class.

many NA TRBJ2-3 TRBV6-1 TGTGCCAGCAGTGGACCGCAGGGGACTACCACAGATACGCAGTATTTT CASSGPQGTTTDTQYF
many NA TRBJ1-5 TRBV7-9 TGTGCCAGCAGCCTGGGCGATCAGCCCCAGCATTTT CASSLGDQPQHF
few NA TRBJ1-5 TRBV7-9 TGTGCCAGCAGCTTAAGCGGTGGGCCAAATCAGCCCCAGCATTTT CASSLSGGPNQPQHF
many NA TRBJ2-2 TRBV12-3/TRBV12-4 TGTGCCAGCAGCCTGGGATTCACGGAGCTGTTTTTT CASSLGFTELFF
many TRBD2 TRBJ2-5 TRBV27 TGTGCCAGCAGTTTTTATCGGAGGACTAGCGGGGTCCAAGAGACCCAGTACTTC CASSFYRRTSGVQETQYF
few NA TRBJ1-2 TRBV12-3/TRBV12-4 TGTGCCAGCACTCTAGGGGGTCGGGGCTACACCTTC CASTLGGRGYTF
NA TRBD2 TRBJ2-4 TRBV3-1 TGTGCCGGCAGCCACATGCTAGCGGGAGGACTAGCCAAAAACATTCAGTACTTC CAGSHMLAGGLAKNIQYF
NA TRBD2 TRBJ2-1 TRBV24-1 TGTGCCACCAGTGACAGGCCCATAAATAGCGGGATTGGGGTTCGATCCTACAATGAGCAGTTCTTC CATSDRPINSGIGVRSYNEQFF
few TRBD2 TRBJ2-7 TRBV13 TGTGCCAGCAGCTTAGTGCGGCTAGCGGGAGATGAGCAGTACTTC CASSLVRLAGDEQYF
many NA TRBJ1-1 TRBV29-1 TGCAGCATAGCCCAAGCACACACTGAAGCTTTCTTT CSIAQAHTEAFF
many NA TRBJ2-7 TRBV11-2 TGTGCCAGCAGCCTCGGGGCCGGTCTAGCCGCCTACGAGCAGTACTTC CASSLGAGLAAYEQYF
few NA TRBJ2-3 TRBV24-1 TGTGCCACCAGTGACCGGGACCTCACAGATACGCAGTATTTT CATSDRDLTDTQYF
few TRBD1 TRBJ2-1 TRBV2 TGTGCCAGCAGTGGGGCGGACAGGGGTGGCAATGAGCAGTTCTTC CASSGADRGGNEQFF
NA NA TRBJ2-4 TRBV20-1 TGCAGTGCTAGAGATCACCAGGGTCGGAGGGACATTCAGTACTTC CSARDHQGRRDIQYF
many TRBD2 TRBJ2-2 TRBV12-3/TRBV12-4 TGTGCCAGCAGTACGCTAGCGGGAGGGAACACCGGGGAGCTGTTTTTT CASSTLAGGNTGELFF
many NA TRBJ2-1 TRBV5-1 TGCGCCAGCAGCCCGCTATCCTACAATGAGCAGTTCTTC CASSPLSYNEQFF
many TRBD1 TRBJ2-7 TRBV2 TGTGCCAGAGGACAGGTACCTAACGAGCAGTACTTC CARGQVPNEQYF
NA NA TRBJ2-7 TRBV2 TGTGCCAGCAGTGAAAGACGGATCTCCTACGAGCAGTACTTC CASSERRISYEQYF
NA NA TRBJ2-2 TRBV4-1 TGCGCCAGCAGCCAAGAGGTCAGGGTAGTGAACACCGAGGAGCTGTTTTTT CASSQEVRVVNTEELFF
many NA TRBJ1-1 TRBV19 TGTGCCAGTAGTCCTTATGCAGTTTTCGACACTGAAGCTTTCTTT CASSPYAVFDTEAFF
many NA TRBJ1-2 TRBV29-1 TGCAGCGTTGAAAACAATAGCTATGGCTACACCTTC CSVENNSYGYTF
many TRBD1 TRBJ2-7 TRBV27 TGTGCCAGCAGTTTATCCGAGGGGGCGCGCTCCTACGAGCAGTACTTC CASSLSEGARSYEQYF
many NA TRBJ2-7 TRBV6-1 TGTGCCAGCAGTCGAGGGGGATTCGCCTACGAGCAGTACTTC CASSRGGFAYEQYF
many NA TRBJ2-7 TRBV7-9 TGTGCCAGCAGCGCCGATTACGAGCAGTACTTC CASSADYEQYF
many NA TRBJ2-1 TRBV4-1 TGCGCCAGCAGCCACGTCAATTCCTACAATGAGCAGTTCTTC CASSHVNSYNEQFF
many NA TRBJ2-3 TRBV12-3/TRBV12-4 TGTGCCAGCAGTTTATGGGGGGCGGGGTTGACAGATACGCAGTATTTT CASSLWGAGLTDTQYF
NA TRBD1 TRBJ2-5 TRBV28 TGTGCCAGCAGTGCGTCGACAGGGGCCCAAGAGACCCAGTACTTC CASSASTGAQETQYF
NA TRBD1 TRBJ2-1 TRBV9 TGTGCCAGCAGCCGCGGACAGGGGAGTCTGAATGAGCAGTTCTTC CASSRGQGSLNEQFF
many TRBD2 TRBJ2-7 TRBV5-4 TGTGCCAGCAGCCTTCAGTCCACTAGCGAGTACTACGAGCAGTACTTC CASSLQSTSEYYEQYF
NA TRBD2 TRBJ2-7 TRBV6-2/TRBV6-3 TGTGCCAGCAGTTACACCCGGGCTAGCGGGAGGTCCTACGAGCAGTACTTC CASSYTRASGRSYEQYF
NA NA TRBJ2-2 TRBV7-9 TGTGCCAGCCTCGGAGCCGTTCCCCCCGGGGAGCTGTTTTTT CASLGAVPPGELFF
NA TRBD2 TRBJ2-7 TRBV20-1 TGCAGTGCTAGGTTCTTGATTAGCGGGAGTGGCGATGAGCAGTACTTC CSARFLISGSGDEQYF
many NA TRBJ2-5 TRBV30 TGTGCCTGGAGTTCGCGCTTGGGGACGCTCGGCGCTAAAGAGACCCAGTACTTC CAWSSRLGTLGAKETQYF
many NA TRBJ1-5 TRBV4-3 TGCGCCAGCAGCCAAGATTGGGGGTGGGGCAATCAGCCCCAGCATTTT CASSQDWGWGNQPQHF
many NA TRBJ1-1 TRBV4-1 TGCGCCAGCAGCCAAGCGCCCCTTTTGAACACTGAAGCTTTCTTT CASSQAPLLNTEAFF
many NA TRBJ2-7 TRBV20-1 TGCAGTGCTAGATCGCGGGCCTGGGACGAGCAGTACTTC CSARSRAWDEQYF
many NA TRBJ2-1 TRBV29-1 TGCAGCGTTGAAGGGAGGCTAGAGCCCCTGGGCGATGAGCAGTTCTTC CSVEGRLEPLGDEQFF
NA NA TRBJ2-7 TRBV6-5 TGTGCCAGCAGTTACGGTGTTGGGAGTCTCTCCTACGAGCAGTACTTC CASSYGVGSLSYEQYF
many NA TRBJ2-7 TRBV7-2 TGTGCCAGCAGCTTAGCGCAAACGGGGTACGAGCAGTACTTC CASSLAQTGYEQYF
NA NA TRBJ2-1 TRBV15 TGTGCCACCAGCAGACCCTTGGTGGTCAATGAGCAGTTCTTC CATSRPLVVNEQFF
many NA TRBJ2-2 TRBV7-9 TGTGCCAGCAGCCCCCCCCGGTACAGCAACACCGGGGAGCTGTTTTTT CASSPPRYSNTGELFF
many NA TRBJ2-1 TRBV4-1 TGCGCCACTAAAAACGAGGGAGATTACAATGAGCAGTTCTTC CATKNEGDYNEQFF
many NA TRBJ2-7 TRBV15 TGTGCCACCAGCAGAGATACAAGCGACTCCTACGAGCAGTACTTC CATSRDTSDSYEQYF
many NA TRBJ2-2 TRBV28 TGTGCCAGCAGTCCGACGAGTCCAGGGACCGGGGAGCTGTTTTTT CASSPTSPGTGELFF
medium-sized NA TRBJ1-1 TRBV4-1 TGCGCCAGCAGCCAACCCGCGGGTCAAACTGAAGCTTTCTTT CASSQPAGQTEAFF
NA NA TRBJ2-6 TRBV7-9 TGTGCCAGCAGCTCACCTCTGAACTCTGGGCCCAACGTCCTGACTTTC CASSSPLNSGPNVLTF
many TRBD2 TRBJ2-7 TRBV7-6 TGTGCCAGCAGCCCGACTAGCGGGAGGCCCTACGAGCAGTACTTC CASSPTSGRPYEQYF
few TRBD2 TRBJ2-3 TRBV11-2 TGTGCCAGCAGCTTAAGGGCGGGAGGGCTGGCAGATACGCAGTATTTT CASSLRAGGLADTQYF
many NA TRBJ2-7 TRBV7-6 TGTGCCAGCAGCTCCAAATCCGGGGGGCGTTACGAGCAGTACTTC CASSSKSGGRYEQYF
many TRBD1 TRBJ1-1 TRBV4-1 TGCGCCAGCAGCGCACGGACAGGGACCATGAACACTGAAGCTTTCTTT CASSARTGTMNTEAFF
many NA TRBJ2-1 TRBV29-1 TGCAGCGTTGACTTCGGAAACTCCTACAATGAGCAGTTCTTC CSVDFGNSYNEQFF
NA TRBD1 TRBJ2-7 TRBV11-3 TGTGCCAGCAGCTTAAGGGACAGGGGCCACGAGCAGTACTTC CASSLRDRGHEQYF
many NA TRBJ2-7 TRBV7-9 TGTGCCAGCAGCTCCCGACAGACCTACGAGCAGTACTTC CASSSRQTYEQYF
many NA TRBJ2-5 TRBV7-8 TGTGCCAGCAGCTTAGCGCGGGGGACAGGCCAAGAGACCCAGTACTTC CASSLARGTGQETQYF
many NA TRBJ1-4 TRBV7-6 TGTGCCAGCCAGAAAACGGTCACGGATGAAAAACTGTTTTTT CASQKTVTDEKLFF